The TCR beta chain described here comes from a study of circulating and synovial CD4+ cells in juvenile arthritis. Overall study results and limits: Deeper sequencing increased measured overlap with synovial clonotypes. CPL and bulk CD4 samples differed at least tenfold in T cell genomes.

Germline loops: CDR1 SGHKS, CDR2 YYEKEE (reference sequence). This CDR3 is 15 amino acids long. The J segment lost 3 bases and the V segment lost 4 bases, leaving 6 bases of the junction unmatched. Remarks on this clone: The antigen is unknown.

Profiling relied on immunoSEQ multiplex PCR, and the TCRdb table lists in-frame clones only, not all of them. The sample carries around 31,000 clones, around 95% recorded once. The sequence was obtained from a human donor with juvenile idiopathic arthritis. This rearrangement joins TRBV5-5 to TRBJ2-5, with 10 bases fitting TRBD1. Sequenced input: CD4+ T cells from blood. Here the CDR3 DNA reads TGTGCCAGCAGCCCTTCGGACAGGGGGGAAGAGACCCAGTACTTC. Protein sequence: CASSPSDRGEETQYF.